The 17 T cell receptor beta chains given below trace back to one sample, sequenced in a study of blood T cell repertoires in COVID-19. Assay: immunoSEQ multiplex PCR; the TCRdb copy retains only in-frame clones and omits some. The sample contains approximately 170,000 clones, 86% of which appear only once. Sequencing input: peripheral blood. Receptors were obtained from a woman at least 80 years old in a cohort sampled during active or convalescent COVID-19.

The V and J genes are TRBV15 and TRBJ1-2; weak D call: TRBD1 (5 bases). Looked up from germline, CDR1 is LNHNV and CDR2 is YYDKDF (reference sequence). The CDR3 extends over 14 amino acids. V lost 1 base and J lost 6, with 12 bases in between. The CDR3 spells CATSRGGESDGYTF. Here the CDR3 DNA reads TGTGCCACCAGCAGAGGGGGGGAGTCTGATGGCTACACCTTC.

This chain uses TRBV6-2 or TRBV6-3 with TRBJ2-5; weak D call: TRBD2 (6 bases). V was clipped by 8 bases and J by 1 base, with 20 bases between them. The CDR3 consists of 16 residues. CDR1 MNHEY and CDR2 SVGEGT come from the germline V gene. CDR3 nucleotides: TGTGCCAGCGGCCGATGGGGAGGAAGGGGCCAAGAGACCCAGTACTTC. Translated, it gives CASGRWGGRGQETQYF.

The chain has TRBV5-1 and TRBJ1-1; TRBD1 matches at 12 bases. The germline gives CDR1 SGHRS, CDR2 YFSETQ. The CDR3 runs to 15 residues. Trimming cost V 3 bases and J 1 base; bases outside gene matches: 1. The CDR3 sequence is CASSSGQGANTEAFF. CDR3 DNA: TGCGCCAGCAGCTCGGGACAGGGGGCGAACACTGAAGCTTTCTTT.

This clone was observed a single time. The chain couples TRBV9 to TRBJ2-6; no firm D call. The CDR3 length is 17 residues. V lost 3 bases to trimming and J lost 2 bases, with 15 bases between them. Germline CDR1 and CDR2: SGDLS and YYNGEE. CDR3 bases: TGTGCCAGCAGCGACTCCTCTCGTCCCGCTGGGGCCAACGTCCTGACTTTC. It specifies CASSDSSRPAGANVLTF.

The gene calls are TRBV12-3 or TRBV12-4 and TRBJ1-1; 7 nucleotides line up with TRBD1. Germline trimming cut 4 bases from V and 8 bases from J; bases unmatched to any gene: 1. This CDR3 has 11 residues. In nucleotides, the CDR3 is TGTGCCAGCAGTTGGGACAGAGAAGCTTTCTTT. Translation: CASSWDREAFF.

CDR3 amino acids: CASSVLAGYNEQFF. The CDR3 DNA sequence: TGTGCCAGCTCAGTCCTAGCGGGCTACAATGAGCAGTTCTTC. The chain recombines TRBV18 with TRBJ2-1; 8 bases map to TRBD2. Germline V CDR1 and CDR2: KGHSH, LQKENI. With V trimmed by 5 bases and J by 3 bases, 3 bases remained unmatched. This CDR3 region has 14 residues.

This clone was detected only a few times. The J gene is TRBJ2-6, the V gene TRBV11-2; 7 nucleotides line up with TRBD1. This CDR3 is built from 15 residues. Germline V gene sequence: CDR1 SGHAT, CDR2 FQNNGV. V dropped 4 bases and J dropped 2; count of bases not matched to a gene: 2. This CDR3 is CASSSQGAGANVLTF. In DNA, the CDR3 is TGTGCCAGCAGCTCGCAGGGGGCTGGGGCCAACGTCCTGACTTTC. Variable domain in full (rest from reference TRBV11-2 and TRBJ2-6): EAGVAQSPRYKIIEKRQSVAFWCNPISGHATLYWYQQILGQGPKLLIQFQNNGVVDDSQLPKDRFSAERLKGVDSTLKIQPAKLEDSAVYLCASSSQGAGANVLTFGAGSRLTVL.

J is TRBJ2-1 and V is TRBV5-4, with 10 bases that match TRBD1. V shed 4 bases, J shed 4 bases, and the junction held 5 bases outside the gene matches. The CDR3 is 15 residues long. Germline assignment: CDR1 SGHNT and CDR2 YYREEE (reference sequence). DNA of the CDR3: TGTGCCAGCAGCACTCCGGGACAGGGGTACAATGAGCAGTTCTTC. Encoded protein: CASSTPGQGYNEQFF.

The V call is TRBV7-9, the J call TRBJ1-5; weak D call: TRBD1 (5 bases). The V gene's germline CDR1 is SEHNR and CDR2 FQNEAQ (reference sequence). The CDR3 is 17 amino acids. Trimming took 5 bases from V and 2 from J, leaving 19 bases between them. This CDR3 is CASSKSTGLGRNQPQHF. Written as DNA, the CDR3 is TGTGCCAGCAGCAAGAGCACGGGACTAGGGCGCAATCAGCCCCAGCATTTT.

V usage is TRBV19 and J usage is TRBJ2-1, with 13 bases matching TRBD2. Trimming cost V 5 bases and J 9 bases; bases outside gene matches: 4. Germline V gene lookup returns CDR1 LNHDA and CDR2 SQIVND (reference sequence). This CDR3 is built from 14 residues. The CDR3 loop is CASSPGLAGSEQFF. For the CDR3, the DNA is TGTGCCAGTAGTCCGGGACTAGCGGGAAGTGAGCAGTTCTTC.

The chain recombines TRBV24-1 with TRBJ2-1; maybe TRBD2 (6 bases). This CDR3 is built from 14 residues. The V gene's germline CDR1 is KGHDR and CDR2 SFDVKD. V was trimmed by 8 bases and J by 5 bases, leaving 15 bases between them. CDR3 sequence (DNA): TGTGCCACCAACCCGGGACTGTTAGACAATGAGCAGTTCTTC. Protein sequence: CATNPGLLDNEQFF.

The rearrangement uses TRBV27 and TRBJ1-4; D is perhaps TRBD1 (5 bases). The CDR3 length is 17 residues. Germline V gene lookup returns CDR1 MNHEY and CDR2 SMNVEV (reference sequence). Trimming cost V 6 bases and J 9 bases, with 26 bases left between them. CDR3 amino acids: CASSPGGVGLVRKKLFF. In DNA, the CDR3 is TGTGCCAGCAGCCCCGGGGGGGTGGGGTTGGTTAGGAAAAAACTGTTTTTT.

The V gene is TRBV5-6, the J gene TRBJ2-5; 9 bases are a match to TRBD2. After removal of 2 bases from V and 5 bases from J, the junction contained 10 bases not matched to a gene. Germline CDR1 reads SGHDT; CDR2 reads YYEEEE. This CDR3 is built from 16 residues. The CDR3 sequence is CASSFFRREGRETQYF. CDR3 nucleotides: TGTGCCAGCAGCTTCTTTAGGCGGGAGGGCCGCGAGACCCAGTACTTC.

The chain joins TRBV4-1 to TRBJ2-2, with D uncertain. V was clipped by 4 bases and J by 5 bases, with 11 bases between them. CDR3 length: 14 residues. The germline CDR1 and CDR2 sequences are MGHRA and YSYEKL. CDR3 region: CASSPILRTGELFF. In DNA form, the CDR3 reads TGCGCCAGCAGCCCAATACTCCGGACCGGGGAGCTGTTTTTT.

The J gene is TRBJ1-2, the V gene TRBV6-2 or TRBV6-3; tentatively, D is TRBD1 (6 bases). The CDR3 spans 14 residues. Deletions cut 5 bases from V and 7 bases from J, with 17 bases between. Per germline, CDR1 MNHEY and CDR2 SVGEGT. CDR3 region: CASSPSGGAFGYTF. DNA of the CDR3: TGTGCCAGCAGTCCCAGTGGGGGCGCCTTTGGCTACACCTTC.

This clone was seen only once. The chain uses TRBV7-9 and TRBJ2-7, with 10 bases identical to TRBD1. The CDR3 runs 16 residues. Germline trimming cut 4 bases from V and 3 bases from J; bases unmatched to any gene: 9. CDR1 is SEHNR and CDR2 is FQNEAQ in the germline V gene (reference sequence). The CDR3 protein is CASSSAGTGVHYEQYF. The CDR3 DNA reads as TGTGCCAGCAGCTCCGCCGGGACAGGGGTTCACTACGAGCAGTACTTC.

The chain combines TRBV20-1 with TRBJ2-3, with a tentative D call TRBD2 (6 bases). Germline CDR1 reads DFQATT; CDR2 reads SNEGSKA (reference sequence). Trimming removed 7 bases at V and 5 bases at J, with 10 bases between. The CDR3 length is 11 residues. The chain's CDR3 is CSGGVEDTQYF. CDR3 in DNA: TGCAGTGGCGGGGTTGAAGATACGCAGTATTTT.